This entry is about one T cell receptor (beta chain). These data come from a study of blood T cell repertoires in COVID-19. Looking at the study overall: The origin of the acute and convalescent COVID-19 samples was the United States, Italy and Spain. In each case, the material was cDNA or gDNA derived from T cells, B-cell-depleted T cells, or PBMCs.

Germline CDR1 is SGHTA and CDR2 is FQGNSA. The length of the CDR3 is 15 residues. Trimming took off 1 base at V and 3 bases at J, with 10 bases between the two ends. How the authors handled the data: Quantification of nucleated cells was approximated via reference gene primer amplification. Profiling relied on immunoSEQ multiplex PCR, and the TCRdb table lists in-frame clones only, not all of them. V and J calls and clone size follow that table, whereas D and trimming were derived from the DNA. The table shows some 22,000 clones, with under 90% occurring only once. The rearrangement joins TRBV7-2 to TRBJ2-1, with TRBD2 as a possible D gene (5 bases). The clonotype originates from an elderly woman with acute or convalescent COVID-19. Sequencing input: peripheral blood. The CDR3 bases are TGTGCCAGCAGCTTAGTTGAGGGTGGCTACAATGAGCAGTTCTTC. Translated, it gives CASSLVEGGYNEQFF. Combining the CDR3 with reference TRBV7-2 and TRBJ2-1 gives the whole variable domain GAGVSQSPSNKVTEKGKDVELRCDPISGHTALYWYRQSLGQGLEFLIYFQGNSAPDKSGLPSDRFSAERTGGSVSTLTIQRTQQEDSAVYLCASSLVEGGYNEQFFGPGTRLTVL.